These 9 T cell receptor beta chains originate from one sample sequenced in a study of sequential checkpoint blockade in melanoma. Specified treatment: randomized to nivolumab then ipilimumab (arm A) or the reverse (arm B). Clones were sequenced by immunoSEQ multiplex PCR, and TCRdb holds only the in-frame ones, with some missing. The sample has fewer than 45,000 clones; about nine tenths are singletons. This specimen was CD8+ T cells sorted from blood (inferred from file names), taken from a patient given nivolumab and ipilimumab in sequence. The receptor set was obtained from a human donor with melanoma.

The gene calls are TRBV30 and TRBJ2-2; 8 bases align to TRBD1. Germline V lookup: CDR1 GTSNPN, CDR2 SVGIG (reference sequence). The CDR3 spans 13 residues. The J segment lost 7 bases and the V segment lost 0 bases, leaving 1 base of the junction unmatched. For the CDR3, the DNA is TGTGCCTGGAGTGTGACAGGGGACGGGGAGCTGTTTTTT. It is translated as CAWSVTGDGELFF.

As regards this clone: The sample contains more than one DNA sequence encoding this CDR3. The chain combines TRBV20-1 with TRBJ2-3; perhaps TRBD2 as D (5 bases). V shed 6 bases and J shed 9 bases, with 7 bases lying between them. Germline V gene data show CDR1 as DFQATT and CDR2 as SNEGSKA (reference sequence). CDR3 length equals 9 residues. CDR3 region: CSAEGTQYF. CDR3 coding DNA: TGCAGTGCCGAGGGAACGCAGTATTTT.

J is TRBJ1-2 and V is TRBV7-9; TRBD1 matches 9 bases. Germline loops: CDR1 SEHNR, CDR2 FQNEAQ (reference sequence). With V trimmed by 4 bases and J by 8 bases, 17 bases remained unmatched. The CDR3 spans 17 residues. The CDR3 protein is CASSSKAETGGLDGYTF. CDR3 in DNA: TGTGCCAGCAGCTCTAAGGCCGAGACAGGGGGGTTAGACGGCTACACCTTC.

V is TRBV4-1 and J is TRBJ2-7; 8 bases match TRBD2. Germline CDR1 reads MGHRA; CDR2 reads YSYEKL. The CDR3 is made up of 16 amino acids. V lost 2 bases and J lost 1; bases outside the gene matches: 7. CDR3 in amino acids: CASSQSLVAGSYEQYF. The CDR3 nucleotides are TGCGCCAGCAGCCAATCCCTGGTAGCGGGATCCTACGAGCAGTACTTC.

This chain uses TRBV4-3 with TRBJ1-2; D call uncertain. CDR1 is LGHNA and CDR2 is YSLEER in the germline V gene. The V gene lost 0 bases and the J gene lost 1 base, with 6 bases spanning the gap. The CDR3 runs 14 residues. CDR3 nucleotide sequence: TGCGCCAGCAGCCAAGATGCCGGTAACTATGGCTACACCTTC. Its protein product is CASSQDAGNYGYTF.

The V gene is TRBV9, the J gene TRBJ1-1; no firm D call. Trimming took off 4 bases at V and 0 bases at J, with 19 bases between the two ends. The CDR3 loop spans 17 amino acids. Germline V gene lookup returns CDR1 SGDLS and CDR2 YYNGEE. CDR3 nucleotides: TGTGCCAGCAGCACTCAGCCCTCAGGCACCATGAACACTGAAGCTTTCTTT. As protein: CASSTQPSGTMNTEAFF.

This chain links TRBV4-3 with TRBJ1-5; D gene uncertain. The V and J ends lost 4 bases and 2 bases respectively, with 9 bases between them. Per germline, CDR1 LGHNA and CDR2 YSLEER. The length of the CDR3 is 14 residues. DNA of the CDR3: TGCGCCAGCAGCCTGGATACAGGCAATCAGCCCCAGCATTTT. It encodes CASSLDTGNQPQHF.

The V call is TRBV9, the J call TRBJ2-7, with unresolved D. Germline V lookup: CDR1 SGDLS, CDR2 YYNGEE. Trimming removed 0 bases from V and 3 bases from J, with 10 bases in between. The CDR3 totals 14 residues. CDR3 coding DNA: TGTGCCAGCAGCGTAGGCCAGGATCACTACGAGCAGTACTTC. Encoded protein: CASSVGQDHYEQYF.

V gene TRBV29-1 combines with J gene TRBJ2-7, with a tentative D call TRBD1 (6 bases). CDR1 SQVTM and CDR2 ANQGSEA come from the germline V gene. This CDR3 has 14 residues. V gave up 0 bases and J gave up 2 bases, with 11 bases separating them. The CDR3 is CSVEDRDRTYEQYF. The CDR3, as DNA: TGCAGCGTTGAAGATCGAGACAGGACCTACGAGCAGTACTTC.